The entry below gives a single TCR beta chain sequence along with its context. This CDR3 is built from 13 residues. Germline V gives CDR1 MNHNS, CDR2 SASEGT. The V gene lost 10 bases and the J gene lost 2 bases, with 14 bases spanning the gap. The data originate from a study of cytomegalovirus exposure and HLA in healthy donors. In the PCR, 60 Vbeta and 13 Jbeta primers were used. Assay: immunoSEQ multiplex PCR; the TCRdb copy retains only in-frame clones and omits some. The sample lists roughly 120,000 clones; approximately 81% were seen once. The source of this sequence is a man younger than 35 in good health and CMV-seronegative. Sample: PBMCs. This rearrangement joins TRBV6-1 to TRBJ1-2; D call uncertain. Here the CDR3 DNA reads TGTGCCATTCTCGAGGTGCCAAACTATGGCTACACCTTC. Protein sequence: CAILEVPNYGYTF.